A single sample gave rise to the 28 T cell receptor beta chains below, sequenced in a study of T cells in localized non-small cell lung cancer. Sequencing used immunoSEQ multiplex PCR; TCRdb keeps in-frame clones, though not all of them. The sample includes about 34,000 clones, roughly three quarters of them seen just once. The input for sequencing was peripheral blood, taken before any cancer treatment. The receptor set was obtained from a male donor at least 60 years old with stage II squamous cell lung carcinoma.

This chain's CDR3 is CASMTGDEQYF. The CDR3 nucleotides read TGTGCCAGCATGACAGGGGACGAGCAGTACTTC. The chain carries TRBV6-5 and TRBJ2-7; 8 bases map to TRBD1. The V gene end was trimmed by 7 bases and the J gene end by 5 bases; junction bases not matched to a gene: 1. The CDR3 runs to 11 residues. Germline CDR1 reads MNHEY; CDR2 reads SVGAGI.

The chain uses TRBV5-1 and TRBJ2-3, with no clear D. Trimming removed 0 bases from V and 4 bases from J, with 6 bases in between. Germline values: CDR1 SGHRS, CDR2 YFSETQ. CDR3 length: 13 residues. The CDR3 region is CASSLVPSDTQYF. The CDR3 coding sequence is TGCGCCAGCAGCTTGGTTCCCTCAGATACGCAGTATTTT. The full variable domain, rest sourced from reference TRBV5-1 and TRBJ2-3, is KAGVTQTPRYLIKTRGQQVTLSCSPISGHRSVSWYQQTPGQGLQFLFEYFSETQRNKGNFPGRFSGRQFSNSRSEMNVSTLELGDSALYLCASSLVPSDTQYFGPGTRLTVL.

The gene calls are TRBV19 and TRBJ2-7; D unclear. The CDR3 loop spans 13 amino acids. Germline CDR1 LNHDA, CDR2 SQIVND (reference sequence). Between the trimmed V and J ends, which lost 2 bases and 8 bases, there was a span of 13 bases. This CDR3 reads CASSIPAYPKQYF. The CDR3 coding sequence is TGTGCCAGTAGTATACCGGCCTACCCAAAGCAGTACTTC.

The rearrangement joins TRBV29-1 to TRBJ2-5; 10 positions agree with TRBD2. There are 15 residues in the CDR3. V shed 7 bases, J shed 5 bases, and the junction held 13 bases outside the gene matches. Germline V gene data show CDR1 as SQVTM and CDR2 as ANQGSEA. CDR3 in DNA: TGCAGCGGATCCCTCACTAGCGGGATGTTCGAGACCCAGTACTTC. It specifies CSGSLTSGMFETQYF.

The CDR3 region has the DNA TGTGCCAGCTCCCCAGGGGATGAGCAGTACTTC. Its protein is CASSPGDEQYF. The chain couples TRBV18 to TRBJ2-7; D may be TRBD1 (6 bases). The CDR3 runs 11 residues. The V end lost 6 bases, the J end lost 7 bases, and 10 bases lay between the germline ends. Germline V lookup: CDR1 KGHSH, CDR2 LQKENI.

The V gene is TRBV14, the J gene TRBJ2-1, with 14 bases that match TRBD2. This CDR3 is 16 amino acids long. CDR1 is SGHDN and CDR2 is FVKESK in the germline V gene. V lost 1 base and J lost 8; bases outside the gene matches: 4. CDR3 loop: CASSQVGTSGSDEQFF. As DNA, the CDR3 is TGTGCCAGCAGCCAAGTCGGGACTAGCGGGAGTGATGAGCAGTTCTTC.

The chain has TRBV6-1 and TRBJ2-6; the D is unclear. The CDR3 has 15 amino acids. Trimming stripped 1 base from V and 3 bases from J, with 7 bases between. Germline V gene sequence: CDR1 MNHNS, CDR2 SASEGT. The CDR3 region is CASSEEEFGANVLTF. The CDR3 DNA is TGTGCCAGCAGTGAAGAGGAGTTTGGGGCCAACGTCCTGACTTTC.

The CDR3 DNA reads TGTGCCAGCAGCTCGGGACAAGGCCAGCCCCAGCATTTT. Translated: CASSSGQGQPQHF. The chain combines TRBV5-4 with TRBJ1-5; a possible D gene is TRBD1 (6 bases). The CDR3 contains 13 residues. The V end was cut by 3 bases, the J end by 7 bases, with 11 bases between. Germline assignment: CDR1 SGHNT and CDR2 YYREEE (reference sequence).

In its sample, this clone was seen many times. V is TRBV10-3 and J is TRBJ2-3, with 10 nucleotides matching TRBD1. There are 16 residues in the CDR3. Per germline, CDR1 ENHRY and CDR2 SYGVKD. V lost 5 bases, J lost 5 bases, and 10 bases stayed unmatched. As DNA, the CDR3 is TGTGCCATCAGTCCCTCGACAGGGGGCGTAGGAGATACGCAGTATTTT. Its protein product is CAISPSTGGVGDTQYF.

The chain carries TRBV5-5 and TRBJ2-2, with 7 bases that match TRBD2. Trimming cost V 4 bases and J 0 bases; bases outside gene matches: 3. The CDR3 covers 15 residues. The germline V gene encodes CDR1 SGHKS and CDR2 YYEKEE (reference sequence). CDR3 DNA: TGTGCCAGCAGCCACGGGAGGACGAACACCGGGGAGCTGTTTTTT. Amino acid sequence: CASSHGRTNTGELFF.

This rearrangement joins TRBV14 to TRBJ1-5, with 8 bases that match TRBD1. CDR1 and CDR2 from the germline V gene are SGHDN and FVKESK. This CDR3 is built from 14 residues. The J segment lost 3 bases and the V segment lost 4 bases, leaving 2 bases of the junction unmatched. In nucleotides, the CDR3 is TGTGCCAGCAGCCGGACAGGGAACAATCAGCCCCAGCATTTT. Amino acids: CASSRTGNNQPQHF.

V and J are TRBV6-6 and TRBJ2-7; 9 positions agree with TRBD1. V was pared by 6 bases and J by 5 bases, with 2 bases of the junction left unmatched. This CDR3 region has 12 residues. The V gene's germline CDR1 is MNHNY and CDR2 SVGAGI (reference sequence). CDR3 sequence (DNA): TGTGCCAGCAGCTGGGACAGGGACGAGCAGTACTTC. This encodes CASSWDRDEQYF.

A few counts support this clone. The V and J genes are TRBV6-6 and TRBJ1-2; D unclear. Germline V gene data show CDR1 as MNHNY and CDR2 as SVGAGI (reference sequence). Trimming took 7 bases from V and 2 from J, leaving 11 bases between them. The length of the CDR3 is 13 residues. CDR3 region: CASTATTNYGYTF. In nucleotides, the CDR3 is TGTGCCAGCACGGCGACTACGAACTATGGCTACACCTTC.

The chain has TRBV11-1 and TRBJ2-7, with TRBD1 matching over 9 bases. The CDR3 covers 13 residues. The J segment lost 3 bases and the V segment lost 7 bases, leaving 4 bases of the junction unmatched. Germline V lookup: CDR1 SGHAT, CDR2 FQDESV (reference sequence). The CDR3 DNA sequence: TGTGCCAGCAACACAGGGGGCCTCTACGAGCAGTACTTC. Its translation: CASNTGGLYEQYF.

With regard to this clone: Germline is not matched at one junction end, which may reflect a read error. The gene calls are TRBV6-1 and TRBJ2-1; D is possibly TRBD2 (5 bases). The CDR3 length is 14 residues. CDR1 is MNHNS and CDR2 is SASEGT in the germline V gene. CDR3 sequence: CASREGLGKDEQFF. In DNA, the CDR3 is TGTGCCAGCAGAGAAGGACTGGGAAAGGATGAGCAGTTCTTC.

The rearrangement uses TRBV5-1 and TRBJ2-3; 15 bases align to TRBD2. With V trimmed by 7 bases and J by 0 bases, 9 bases remained unmatched. Per germline, CDR1 SGHRS and CDR2 YFSETQ. The CDR3 contains 18 residues. The CDR3 nucleotides are TGCGCCAGCGCCGACGGGACTAGCGGGGGGCCGAGCACAGATACGCAGTATTTT. This gives the protein CASADGTSGGPSTDTQYF.

The chain is built from TRBV9 and TRBJ1-3; 7 nucleotides align to TRBD1. This CDR3 has 15 amino acids. Trimming cost V 0 bases and J 2 bases; bases outside gene matches: 2. Germline lookup yields CDR1 SGDLS and CDR2 YYNGEE. The CDR3, as DNA: TGTGCCAGCAGCGTAGGAGGACAGGCTGGAAACACCATATATTTT. This encodes CASSVGGQAGNTIYF.

This chain links TRBV30 with TRBJ1-1, with D unclear. This CDR3 has 14 amino acids. CDR1 GTSNPN and CDR2 SVGIG come from the germline V gene (reference sequence). Trimming removed 3 bases at V and 5 bases at J, with 16 bases between. CDR3 DNA: TGTGCCTGGAGCTGGCAGTCTAGAGGGACTGAAGCTTTCTTT. Protein product: CAWSWQSRGTEAFF.

This chain links TRBV19 with TRBJ2-1, with 9 bases aligning to TRBD2. Germline CDR1 LNHDA, CDR2 SQIVND (reference sequence). The CDR3 is 15 amino acids. The ends lost 9 bases at V and 4 bases at J; junction bases unmatched: 10. The CDR3 nucleotides are TGTGCCAGCGCGCCGGGACTAGCATATTACAATGAGCAGTTCTTC. This sequence encodes CASAPGLAYYNEQFF. The variable domain in full, completed from reference TRBV19 and TRBJ2-1, reads DGGITQSPKYLFRKEGQNVTLSCEQNLNHDAMYWYRQDPGQGLRLIYYSQIVNDFQKGDIAEGYSVSREKKESFPLTVTSAQKNPTAFYLCASAPGLAYYNEQFFGPGTRLTVL.

The genes are TRBV30 and TRBJ1-5; the D gene is possibly TRBD1 (5 bases). CDR3 length: 14 amino acids. The germline CDR1 and CDR2 sequences are GTSNPN and SVGIG (reference sequence). Deletions cut 0 bases from V and 6 bases from J, with 12 bases between. CDR3 bases: TGTGCCTGGAGTGTGGGGGGTCGAGGTCAGCCCCAGCATTTT. This codes for CAWSVGGRGQPQHF.

The V and J genes are TRBV2 and TRBJ2-5; no definite D call. This CDR3 region has 13 residues. Trimming removed 6 bases from V and 4 bases from J, with 12 bases in between. Germline lookup yields CDR1 SNHLY and CDR2 FYNNEI. DNA of the CDR3: TGTGCCAGCAGGGGGATTGACGGAGAGACCCAGTACTTC. It yields the protein CASRGIDGETQYF.

The chain joins TRBV5-1 to TRBJ2-1; D is uncertain. Germline assignment: CDR1 SGHRS and CDR2 YFSETQ. The CDR3 is 14 amino acids. The V end was cut by 2 bases, the J end by 2 bases, with 8 bases between. The CDR3, as DNA: TGCGCCAGCAGCTTAATAGACCCCTACAATGAGCAGTTCTTC. This codes for CASSLIDPYNEQFF. Filled out from reference TRBV5-1 and TRBJ2-1, the complete variable domain reads KAGVTQTPRYLIKTRGQQVTLSCSPISGHRSVSWYQQTPGQGLQFLFEYFSETQRNKGNFPGRFSGRQFSNSRSEMNVSTLELGDSALYLCASSLIDPYNEQFFGPGTRLTVL.

The table lists this clone with a count of one. This chain connects TRBV6-1 to TRBJ2-7; D not certain. The ends were cut back, 2 bases at V and 3 bases at J, with 8 bases in the middle. CDR1 is MNHNS and CDR2 is SASEGT in the germline V gene. CDR3 length equals 13 residues. The CDR3 region is CASSETAFYEQYF. The CDR3 bases are TGTGCCAGCAGTGAAACAGCTTTCTACGAGCAGTACTTC.

This chain links TRBV5-1 with TRBJ2-7; D tentatively reads TRBD1 or TRBD2 (5 bases each). The V and J ends lost 3 bases and 2 bases respectively, with 18 bases between them. This CDR3 spans 16 amino acids. Germline V CDR1 and CDR2: SGHRS, YFSETQ. The CDR3 is CASSSGSRDGTYEQYF. CDR3 nucleotides: TGCGCCAGCAGCTCAGGGAGCCGGGACGGTACCTACGAGCAGTACTTC. The full variable domain, in which reference TRBV5-1 and TRBJ2-7 provide the parts outside the CDR3, is KAGVTQTPRYLIKTRGQQVTLSCSPISGHRSVSWYQQTPGQGLQFLFEYFSETQRNKGNFPGRFSGRQFSNSRSEMNVSTLELGDSALYLCASSSGSRDGTYEQYFGPGTRLTVT.

This chain links TRBV5-1 with TRBJ2-1, with D hard to call. Deletions cut 5 bases from V and 0 bases from J, with 12 bases between. Germline assignment: CDR1 SGHRS and CDR2 YFSETQ. The CDR3 extends over 15 amino acids. The CDR3: CASRADGSSYNEQFF. CDR3 in DNA: TGCGCCAGCAGAGCAGACGGGTCCTCCTACAATGAGCAGTTCTTC.

The chain uses TRBV10-2 and TRBJ1-1, with 9 positions matching TRBD1. The CDR3 runs to 16 residues. V lost 8 bases and J lost 3; bases outside the gene matches: 13. Germline V lookup: CDR1 WSHSY, CDR2 SAAADI. The CDR3 loop reads CASGRDRAVKDTEAFF. The CDR3 coding sequence is TGCGCCAGCGGACGGGACAGGGCCGTGAAAGACACTGAAGCTTTCTTT.

The chain employs TRBV2 and TRBJ1-2, with D perhaps TRBD1 (6 bases). The CDR3 runs to 15 residues. Germline V gene sequence: CDR1 SNHLY, CDR2 FYNNEI. V was clipped by 3 bases and J by 7 bases, with 18 bases between them. Here the CDR3 DNA reads TGTGCCAGCAGTGATATGCTCACAGGGCCGGGTGGCTACACCTTC. The encoded protein is CASSDMLTGPGGYTF.

The chain combines TRBV7-9 with TRBJ2-1, with 10 bases matching TRBD2. Germline V gene sequence: CDR1 SEHNR, CDR2 FQNEAQ (reference sequence). CDR3 length: 15 residues. Unmatched junction bases numbered 5, after V lost 5 bases and J lost 4 bases. CDR3 region: CASSPPGLAYNEQFF. For the CDR3, the DNA is TGTGCCAGCAGCCCCCCGGGACTAGCGTACAATGAGCAGTTCTTC. Full variable domain (missing parts from reference TRBV7-9 and TRBJ2-1): DTGVSQNPRHKITKRGQNVTFRCDPISEHNRLYWYRQTLGQGPEFLTYFQNEAQLEKSRLLSDRFSAERPKGSFSTLEIQRTEQGDSAMYLCASSPPGLAYNEQFFGPGTRLTVL.